The T cell receptor (beta chain) described here comes from a study of control samples from healthy donors and cancer patients. Between the trimmed V and J ends, which lost 5 bases and 0 bases, there was a span of 6 bases. CDR3 length: 13 amino acids. Some clones are missing from TCRdb's copy, which holds only in-frame ones; the method was immunoSEQ multiplex PCR. This table holds 90,000 or so clones, approximately 84% found once. The TCR sequence derives from a man aged 65 to 85 with lung cancer. The chain employs TRBV12-3 or TRBV12-4 and TRBJ2-3; D not certain. Input material: PBMCs. The CDR3 is CASSLLSTDTQYF. DNA of the CDR3: TGTGCCAGCAGTCTACTAAGCACAGATACGCAGTATTTT.